This TCR beta chain was observed in a study of T-cell memory formation after mild COVID-19 listed by TCRdb under 2021. Study-level background: Most TCR sequence clusters were specific to one of the two donors. Two young, previously healthy adult volunteers made up the cohort, one male and one female. In a couple of donors, T-cell clones that expanded and contracted after mild COVID-19 were tracked by sequencing TCRalpha and TCRbeta repertoires over time.

Overall results and qualifications from the work: Clones contracting from day 15 to 85 had balanced CD4/CD8 phenotypes, while a second wave expanding from day 15 to 37 was biased towards CD4+. Contracting CD4+ clones were found mainly in CM and EM memory subsets, while CD8+ clones were enriched in EMRA. Only a couple of mild cases were covered by the study, and larger cohorts that include severe cases with pre-infection samples were considered necessary. SARS-CoV-2 specificity was not confirmed for the second-wave clones peaking on day 37. Some responding clones were detected in pre-infection memory, which suggested that pre-existing cross-reactive memory T cells had joined the SARS-CoV-2 response.

Ficoll-Paque density gradient centrifugation was the method used to isolate PBMCs. V and J lose 5 bases and 0 bases, and a span of 5 bases separates them. The CDR3 spans 14 residues, from the cysteine through the phenylalanine. Solely the CDR3 DNA is kept, with 42 bases framed from the first base. Comment on this clonotype: Its antigen is still unknown. No much larger clonotype is one base removed from it; base qualities were not supplied.

Instrument used: Illumina NovaSeq 6000. TCRalpha and TCRbeta cDNA libraries were built by 5'RACE with constant-segment primers, adding sample barcodes and unique molecular identifiers. RNA was extracted from every sample with Trizol reagent. Amplification of the libraries took two PCR steps, and the second step added a second sample barcode plus Illumina TruSeq adapters. Libraries were sequenced on an Illumina NovaSeq with 2 x 150 bp paired-end reads. The original methods were these. With migec v1.2.7, reads were demultiplexed and then collapsed into UMI-guided consensus sequences. Using mixcr v2.1.11, UMI consensuses were aligned to TRA and TRB V and J templates and then assembled into clonotypes. Clonotypes were classified as expanded or contracted when called significant by both edgeR and NoisET, with noise models trained on biological replicates. edgeR calls used a false discovery rate-adjusted p below 0.01 and a log2 fold-change threshold of 1. As an exploratory analysis of dynamics, max-normalized trajectories of the 1000 most abundant clonotypes were examined by PCA with hierarchical clustering. Each responding clone was given a CD4 or CD8 phenotype based on the CD4+ and CD8+ repertoires, which had been sequenced separately. TCRdb reworked the public reads: Q25 trimming with fastp, MiXCR clone assembly, productive beta chains retained. Under each unique CDR3 protein, matching rows form one entry showing the most common genes and DNA. These V and J calls originate from TCRdb's pipeline instead of the authors' own analysis. The sample table holds about 260,000 distinct CDR3 sequences, of which approximately 7.6% were seen once. The ten biggest clones cover 22% of the sample.

This receptor was taken from a man aged 18-30 years who had mild COVID-19 (a few samples of this study predate the infection). The sample titles of this study are shuffled in the database, so cell type and time point are left out; the donor was told from shared clones. Sequenced: PBMCs or a T cell subset sorted from them (not recorded which). The chain is encoded by TRBV12-3 or TRBV12-4 joined to TRBJ1-6; no D gene is confidently identified. Read as DNA, the sequence is TGTGCCAGCAGTGGAAGCTCCTATAATTCACCCCTCCACTTT. Its amino acids are CASSGSSYNSPLHF.